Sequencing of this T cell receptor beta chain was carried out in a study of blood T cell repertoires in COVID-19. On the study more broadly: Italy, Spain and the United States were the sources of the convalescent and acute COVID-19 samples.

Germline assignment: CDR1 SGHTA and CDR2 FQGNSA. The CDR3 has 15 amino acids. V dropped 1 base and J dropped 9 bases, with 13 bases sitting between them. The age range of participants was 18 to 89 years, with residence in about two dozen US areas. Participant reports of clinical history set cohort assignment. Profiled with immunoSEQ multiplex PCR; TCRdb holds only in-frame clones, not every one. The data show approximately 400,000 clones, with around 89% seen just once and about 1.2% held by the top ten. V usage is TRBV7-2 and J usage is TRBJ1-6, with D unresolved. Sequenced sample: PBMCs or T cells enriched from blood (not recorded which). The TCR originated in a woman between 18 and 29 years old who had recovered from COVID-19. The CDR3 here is CASSLVPNPGSPLHF. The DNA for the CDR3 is TGTGCCAGCAGCTTAGTCCCCAACCCCGGTTCACCCCTCCACTTT.